The 30 T cell receptor beta chains given below trace back to one sample, sequenced in a study of response to subunit inactivated influenza vaccine. MiXCR was run by TCRdb on the RT-PCR reads, yielding one entry per CDR3 protein. The table lists around 190,000 distinct CDR3 sequences, approximately 14% of them singletons. This material consisted of CD8+ T cells sorted from PBMCs, taken about 5 days after vaccination. These receptors all come from a man between 50 and 59 years old who received an inactivated influenza vaccine.

The chain couples TRBV5-4 to TRBJ2-7; the D is unclear. V was trimmed by 4 bases and J by 2 bases, leaving 7 bases between them. The CDR3 loop spans 12 amino acids. Germline-derived CDR1 and CDR2 are SGHNT and YYREEE (reference sequence). Written as DNA, the CDR3 is TGTGCCAGCAGCGATAACCCCTACGAGCAGTACTTC. Translation: CASSDNPYEQYF.

A few counts support this clonotype. The chain uses TRBV7-9 and TRBJ1-5; no reliable D call. This CDR3 spans 14 amino acids. The V end was cut by 5 bases, the J end by 7 bases, with 15 bases between. Germline V lookup: CDR1 SEHNR, CDR2 FQNEAQ (reference sequence). This CDR3 reads CASSAGSLTQPQHF. CDR3 bases: TGTGCCAGCAGCGCCGGCTCCCTGACCCAGCCCCAGCATTTT.

This clonotype has just a few counts. The gene calls are TRBV7-8 and TRBJ2-7, with 7 bases fitting TRBD2. V dropped 6 bases and J dropped 6; count of bases not matched to a gene: 11. Germline V lookup: CDR1 SGHVS, CDR2 FQNEAQ. The CDR3 contains 14 residues. The CDR3 region is CASRTAPGTIEQYF. CDR3 bases: TGTGCCAGCAGAACAGCCCCCGGGACTATCGAGCAGTACTTC.

The CDR3 DNA reads TGCAGTGCTACTCGACTAGCGTCAGATACGCAGTATTTT. It yields the protein CSATRLASDTQYF. The genes are TRBV20-1 and TRBJ2-3, with 8 nucleotides matching TRBD2. This CDR3 contains 13 residues. Germline assignment: CDR1 DFQATT and CDR2 SNEGSKA (reference sequence). Trimming at V came to 4 bases and at J to 4 bases, leaving 4 bases not matched to a gene.

This clonotype was counted many times. The chain employs TRBV29-1 and TRBJ2-7, with 10 bases aligning to TRBD1. V gave up 3 bases and J gave up 6 bases; unmatched junction bases: 8. This CDR3 comprises 14 residues. CDR1 is SQVTM, CDR2 ANQGSEA, per germline. This CDR3 is CSVDPRGQGTEQYF. CDR3 DNA: TGCAGCGTTGACCCCCGGGGACAGGGGACCGAGCAGTACTTC.

This clonotype was counted only a few times. The gene calls are TRBV9 and TRBJ2-7, with D maybe TRBD1 (5 bases). Germline-derived CDR1 and CDR2 are SGDLS and YYNGEE. The CDR3 is 13 residues long. V was shortened by 4 bases and J by 6 bases, with 14 bases between the two germline ends. This chain's CDR3 is CASSPWETGEQYF. In DNA, the CDR3 is TGTGCCAGCAGCCCCTGGGAAACAGGCGAGCAGTACTTC.

This clonotype was observed at least ten times. CDR3 region: CASSVTTLGPYNEQFF. CDR3 nucleotides: TGTGCCAGCAGCGTGACTACTCTCGGCCCCTACAATGAGCAGTTCTTC. V is TRBV7-9 and J is TRBJ2-1; TRBD2 is a possible D gene (5 bases). Germline V gives CDR1 SEHNR, CDR2 FQNEAQ (reference sequence). The germline V and J ends were trimmed by 5 bases and 2 bases, with 16 bases remaining between them. The length of the CDR3 is 16 residues.

This chain connects TRBV3-1 to TRBJ2-1; D might be TRBD1 (5 bases). V lost 0 bases to trimming and J lost 5 bases, with 11 bases between them. The germline V gene has CDR1 LGHDT and CDR2 YNNKEL (reference sequence). This CDR3 is built from 15 residues. The CDR3 nucleotides are TGTGCCAGCAGCCAAGACTTGGGGCCGGACAATGAGCAGTTCTTC. Translating gives CASSQDLGPDNEQFF.

This clonotype has ten or more counts. The CDR3 coding sequence is TGTGCCAGCAGTTTCAAAGGCGGGATCCTCTACAATGAGCAGTTCTTC. Protein sequence: CASSFKGGILYNEQFF. The chain couples TRBV27 to TRBJ2-1, with D perhaps matching TRBD2 (6 bases). The germline CDR1 and CDR2 sequences are MNHEY and SMNVEV (reference sequence). CDR3 length equals 16 residues. Trimming removed 3 bases from V and 3 bases from J, with 15 bases in between.

V usage is TRBV18 and J usage is TRBJ2-7; 9 bases are shared with TRBD1. Germline V gene sequence: CDR1 KGHSH, CDR2 LQKENI. The CDR3 is 15 residues long. With V trimmed by 0 bases and J by 5 bases, 5 bases remained unmatched. The CDR3 coding sequence is TGTGCCAGCTCACCACCGGACAGGGGCGGGCACGAGCAGTACTTC. Residues: CASSPPDRGGHEQYF.

The count of this clonotype is one. The chain uses TRBV29-1 and TRBJ2-7; 7 bases map to TRBD1. The CDR3 runs to 13 residues. The germline gives CDR1 SQVTM, CDR2 ANQGSEA. V shed 3 bases, J shed 4 bases, and the junction held 6 bases outside the gene matches. CDR3 DNA: TGCAGCGTTGAGGACAGGTCCTCATACGAGCAGTACTTC. Encoded protein: CSVEDRSSYEQYF.

This clonotype was recorded a few times. The chain employs TRBV29-1 and TRBJ2-1; 13 bases are shared with TRBD2. The germline CDR1 and CDR2 sequences are SQVTM and ANQGSEA. Losses at the gene ends were 2 bases for V and 4 bases for J; bases not matched to a gene: 11. CDR3 size: 18 residues. The CDR3 region has the DNA TGCAGCGTTGAAAGACTAGCGGGAGGAGATGAATCGTACAATGAGCAGTTCTTC. It codes for CSVERLAGGDESYNEQFF.

V is TRBV7-6 and J is TRBJ1-2, with 11 positions matching TRBD1. V shed 1 base, J shed 6 bases, and the junction held 7 bases outside the gene matches. This CDR3 has 16 residues. Per germline, CDR1 SGHVS and CDR2 FNYEAQ. CDR3 nucleotide sequence: TGTGCCAGCAGCTTAGGGGACAGGGGGGCAAGCCATGGCTACACCTTC. Its protein is CASSLGDRGASHGYTF. The full variable domain, in which reference TRBV7-6 and TRBJ1-2 provide the parts outside the CDR3, is GAGVSQSPRYKVTKRGQDVALRCDPISGHVSLYWYRQALGQGPEFLTYFNYEAQQDKSGLPNDRFSAERPEGSISTLTIQRTEQRDSAMYRCASSLGDRGASHGYTFGSGTRLTVV.

This clonotype was found many times. This sequence joins TRBV7-9 and TRBJ2-7; D is unresolved. Germline V gene sequence: CDR1 SEHNR, CDR2 FQNEAQ (reference sequence). CDR3 size: 14 residues. The ends were cut back, 1 base at V and 6 bases at J, with 13 bases in the middle. The CDR3 here is CASSLEALSVEQYF. The CDR3 coding sequence is TGTGCCAGCAGCTTAGAGGCGCTATCGGTCGAGCAGTACTTC.

The rearrangement links TRBV15 to TRBJ2-5; D call uncertain. The length of the CDR3 is 15 residues. Germline loops: CDR1 LNHNV, CDR2 YYDKDF (reference sequence). Trimming cost V 0 bases and J 5 bases, with 13 bases left between them. The CDR3, as DNA: TGTGCCACCAGCAGAGAGAGCCTCCCCGGTGAGACCCAGTACTTC. Translating gives CATSRESLPGETQYF.

This clonotype appeared a few times. The rearrangement links TRBV28 to TRBJ2-5; no clear D gene. This CDR3 comprises 13 residues. Trimming cost V 2 bases and J 1 base, with 5 bases left between them. The germline CDR1 and CDR2 sequences are MDHEN and SYDVKM. The CDR3: CASSLASQETQYF. The CDR3 coding sequence is TGTGCCAGCAGTTTAGCCAGCCAAGAGACCCAGTACTTC.

J is TRBJ2-1 and V is TRBV28; D unclear. Deletions cut 6 bases from V and 0 bases from J, with 18 bases between. Looked up from germline, CDR1 is MDHEN and CDR2 is SYDVKM. The CDR3 is 17 amino acids. CDR3 in DNA: TGTGCCAGCAGCCCTACTCTCGGGCGTAGCTCCTACAATGAGCAGTTCTTC. Encoded protein: CASSPTLGRSSYNEQFF.

V gene TRBV6-5 combines with J gene TRBJ2-3, with TRBD2 matching over 7 bases. The length of the CDR3 is 16 residues. The germline CDR1 and CDR2 sequences are MNHEY and SVGAGI. V dropped 4 bases and J dropped 2; count of bases not matched to a gene: 9. CDR3 sequence: CASSLYIAGPTDTQYF. The CDR3 DNA reads as TGTGCCAGCAGTTTATATATAGCGGGTCCCACAGATACGCAGTATTTT.

This clonotype was seen only a few times. The gene calls are TRBV28 and TRBJ2-1, with D uncertain. The germline V gene has CDR1 MDHEN and CDR2 SYDVKM. This CDR3 is built from 12 residues. The V end lost 6 bases, the J end lost 7 bases, and 10 bases lay between the germline ends. CDR3: CASSTLGNEQFF. The CDR3 region has the DNA TGTGCCAGCAGCACGCTTGGAAATGAGCAGTTCTTC.

Many counts were recorded for this clonotype. The rearrangement joins TRBV7-2 to TRBJ2-5; 10 positions match TRBD1. Per germline, CDR1 SGHTA and CDR2 FQGNSA. The CDR3 spans 15 residues. V lost 0 bases to trimming and J lost 3 bases; unmatched junction nucleotides: 1. The CDR3 loop is CASSLAGTGEETQYF. The CDR3 DNA is TGTGCCAGCAGCTTAGCCGGGACAGGGGAAGAGACCCAGTACTTC.

The chain recombines TRBV27 with TRBJ2-7; 12 positions match TRBD2. This CDR3 has 15 amino acids. V dropped 6 bases and J dropped 6; count of bases not matched to a gene: 9. Germline values: CDR1 MNHEY, CDR2 SMNVEV (reference sequence). This CDR3 is CASRMGLAGSFEQYF. The CDR3 coding sequence is TGTGCCAGCAGGATGGGACTAGCGGGCTCTTTCGAGCAGTACTTC.

This clonotype was detected only a few times. This chain connects TRBV7-6 to TRBJ2-3; 10 positions agree with TRBD2. V trimming: 1 base; J trimming: 4 bases; junction bases outside the gene matches: 11. CDR1 and CDR2 (germline): SGHVS, FNYEAQ. There are 18 residues in the CDR3. In DNA, the CDR3 is TGTGCCAGCAGCTTAGTCCCCTTAGCGGGGGGTTTGTCAGATACGCAGTATTTT. Amino acid sequence: CASSLVPLAGGLSDTQYF. The whole variable domain, filled in from reference TRBV7-6 and TRBJ2-3, reads GAGVSQSPRYKVTKRGQDVALRCDPISGHVSLYWYRQALGQGPEFLTYFNYEAQQDKSGLPNDRFSAERPEGSISTLTIQRTEQRDSAMYRCASSLVPLAGGLSDTQYFGPGTRLTVL.

This clonotype has more than one count but fewer than ten. The CDR3 region is CSVEQDYEQYF. The CDR3 DNA sequence: TGCAGCGTTGAACAGGACTACGAGCAGTACTTC. V usage is TRBV29-1 and J usage is TRBJ2-7; no reliable D call. V shed 2 bases and J shed 3 bases, with 5 bases lying between them. From germline, CDR1 is SQVTM and CDR2 ANQGSEA. This CDR3 spans 11 amino acids.

The chain is built from TRBV6-1 and TRBJ1-3, with 9 bases fitting TRBD1. CDR3 length: 15 residues. Germline CDR1 is MNHNS and CDR2 is SASEGT. The V segment lost 5 bases and the J segment 4 bases; nucleotides outside the gene matches: 6. The CDR3 sequence is CASSPGQGIGNTIYF. CDR3 coding DNA: TGTGCCAGCAGTCCGGGACAGGGTATCGGAAACACCATATATTTT.

This clonotype was detected a few times. This chain joins TRBV5-6 and TRBJ2-4, with 7 nucleotides matching TRBD1. After removal of 4 bases from V and 5 bases from J, the junction contained 9 bases not matched to a gene. The germline V gene encodes CDR1 SGHDT and CDR2 YYEEEE. The length of the CDR3 is 15 residues. CDR3 residues: CASSTLTGWENIQYF. CDR3 sequence (DNA): TGTGCCAGCAGCACCCTGACAGGGTGGGAAAACATTCAGTACTTC.

This clonotype was counted at least ten times. The V call is TRBV28, the J call TRBJ2-3, with 12 positions matching TRBD2. Germline trimming cut 2 bases from V and 6 bases from J; bases unmatched to any gene: 6. This CDR3 contains 16 residues. Germline V gene data show CDR1 as MDHEN and CDR2 as SYDVKM. CDR3 in amino acids: CASSLLLAGGGDTQYF. CDR3 coding DNA: TGTGCCAGCAGTTTACTCCTAGCGGGAGGGGGGGATACGCAGTATTTT.

The chain is built from TRBV6-1 and TRBJ2-7; D may be TRBD1 (6 bases). CDR3 size: 14 residues. Trimming took 7 bases from V and 3 from J, leaving 16 bases between them. The germline CDR1 and CDR2 sequences are MNHNS and SASEGT. The CDR3: CASKLRDTFYEQYF. For the CDR3, the DNA is TGTGCCAGCAAACTCCGGGACACTTTCTACGAGCAGTACTTC.

With respect to this clonotype: At one boundary the junction diverges from the germline segment, which might be a read error. The V call is TRBV7-6, the J call TRBJ2-7, with TRBD1 matching 9 bases. The CDR3 runs to 13 residues. CDR1 is SGHVS, CDR2 FNYEAQ, per germline. DNA of the CDR3: TGTGCCATCAGCTCCCGGGACAGGGCCGAGCAGTACTTC. Protein product: CAISSRDRAEQYF.

A few counts support this clonotype. The genes are TRBV12-3 or TRBV12-4 and TRBJ1-1; D uncertain. V lost 3 bases, J lost 7 bases, and 12 bases lay in between. This CDR3 region has 13 residues. The CDR3 DNA follows: TGTGCCAGCAGTTTTGGCCAGAGAAATGAAGCTTTCTTT. This sequence encodes CASSFGQRNEAFF.

The chain combines TRBV6-5 with TRBJ1-2; D is uncertain. The germline CDR1 and CDR2 sequences are MNHEY and SVGAGI. This CDR3 is built from 13 residues. V dropped 3 bases and J dropped 4 bases, with 9 bases sitting between them. In DNA form, the CDR3 reads TGTGCCAGCAGTTATAGTAGGTCCTATGGCTACACCTTC. Protein sequence: CASSYSRSYGYTF.